This entry describes one T cell receptor beta chain. Germline-derived CDR1 and CDR2 are SGHDT and YYEEEE. This CDR3 comprises 14 residues. The junction had 2 bases not matched to a gene; V was cut back by 0 bases and J by 2 bases. This record belongs to a study of blood T cell repertoires in COVID-19. Using immunoSEQ multiplex PCR, the repertoire was profiled, and TCRdb retains in-frame clones only, with some absent. The sample lists around 330,000 clones; about 91% were seen once. This chain joins TRBV5-6 and TRBJ2-7; 7 positions agree with TRBD1. Sequences were obtained from PBMCs or T cells enriched from blood (not recorded which). The sequence was collected from a woman between 18 and 30 years old who had recovered from COVID-19. The CDR3 region has the DNA TGTGCCAGCAGCTTGGGCCAGGGGGCCTACGAGCAGTACTTC. This codes for CASSLGQGAYEQYF.